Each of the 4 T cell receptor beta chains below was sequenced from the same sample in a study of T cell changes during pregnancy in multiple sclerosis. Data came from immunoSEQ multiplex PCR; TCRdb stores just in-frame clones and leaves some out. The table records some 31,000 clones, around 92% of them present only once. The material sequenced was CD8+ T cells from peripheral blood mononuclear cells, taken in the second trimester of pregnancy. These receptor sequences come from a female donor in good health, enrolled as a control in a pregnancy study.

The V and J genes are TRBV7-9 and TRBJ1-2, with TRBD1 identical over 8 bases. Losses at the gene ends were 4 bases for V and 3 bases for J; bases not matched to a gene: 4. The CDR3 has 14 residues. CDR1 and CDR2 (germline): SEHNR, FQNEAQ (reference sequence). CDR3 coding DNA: TGTGCCAGCAGCTGGACAGGGCCGTACTATGGCTACACCTTC. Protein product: CASSWTGPYYGYTF. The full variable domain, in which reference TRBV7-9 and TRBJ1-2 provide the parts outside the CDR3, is DTGVSQNPRHKITKRGQNVTFRCDPISEHNRLYWYRQTLGQGPEFLTYFQNEAQLEKSRLLSDRFSAERPKGSFSTLEIQRTEQGDSAMYLCASSWTGPYYGYTFGSGTRLTVV.

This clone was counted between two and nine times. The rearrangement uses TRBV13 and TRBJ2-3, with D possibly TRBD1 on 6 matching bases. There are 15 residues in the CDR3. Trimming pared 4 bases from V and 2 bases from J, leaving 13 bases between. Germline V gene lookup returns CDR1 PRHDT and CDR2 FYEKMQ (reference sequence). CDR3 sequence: CASSSYREPTDTQYF. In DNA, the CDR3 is TGTGCCAGCAGCTCCTACAGGGAACCCACAGATACGCAGTATTTT.

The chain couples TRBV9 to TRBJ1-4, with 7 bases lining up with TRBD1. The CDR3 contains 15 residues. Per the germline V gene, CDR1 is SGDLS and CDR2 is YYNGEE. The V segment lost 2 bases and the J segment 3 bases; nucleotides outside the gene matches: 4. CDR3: CASSVAGTANEKLFF. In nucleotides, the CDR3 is TGTGCCAGCAGCGTCGCCGGGACAGCTAATGAAAAACTGTTTTTT. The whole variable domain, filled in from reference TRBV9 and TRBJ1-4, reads DSGVTQTPKHLITATGQRVTLRCSPRSGDLSVYWYQQSLDQGLQFLIQYYNGEERAKGNILERFSAQQFPDLHSELNLSSLELGDSALYFCASSVAGTANEKLFFGSGTQLSVL.

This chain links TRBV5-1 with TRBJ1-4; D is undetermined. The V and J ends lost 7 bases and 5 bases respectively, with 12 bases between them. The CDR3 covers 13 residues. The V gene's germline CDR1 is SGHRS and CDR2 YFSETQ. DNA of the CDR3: TGCGCCAGCCGGGAGTCGGGGAATGAAAAACTGTTTTTT. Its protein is CASRESGNEKLFF.